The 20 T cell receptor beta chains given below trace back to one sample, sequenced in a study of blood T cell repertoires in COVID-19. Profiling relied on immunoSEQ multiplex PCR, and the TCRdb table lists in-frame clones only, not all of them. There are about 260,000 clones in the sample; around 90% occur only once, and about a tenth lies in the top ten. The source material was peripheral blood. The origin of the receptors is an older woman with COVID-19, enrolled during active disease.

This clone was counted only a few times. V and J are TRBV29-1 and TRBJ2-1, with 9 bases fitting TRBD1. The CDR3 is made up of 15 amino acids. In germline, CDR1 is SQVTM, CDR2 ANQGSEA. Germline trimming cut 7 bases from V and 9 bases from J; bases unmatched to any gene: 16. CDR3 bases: TGCAGCGGGCGGGACAGGGATATTTTTATCGGTGAGCAGTTCTTC. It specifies CSGRDRDIFIGEQFF.

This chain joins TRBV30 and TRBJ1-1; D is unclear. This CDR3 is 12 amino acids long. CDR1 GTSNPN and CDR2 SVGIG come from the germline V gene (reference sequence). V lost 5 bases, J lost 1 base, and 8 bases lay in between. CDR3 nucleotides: TGTGCCTGGGGACGACAGAACACTGAAGCTTTCTTT. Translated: CAWGRQNTEAFF.

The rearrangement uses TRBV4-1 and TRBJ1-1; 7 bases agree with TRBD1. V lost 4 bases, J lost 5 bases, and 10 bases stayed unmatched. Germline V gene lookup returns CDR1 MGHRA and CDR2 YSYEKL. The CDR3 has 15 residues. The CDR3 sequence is CASSLRGQMGTEAFF. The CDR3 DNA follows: TGCGCCAGCAGCCTGCGGGGACAGATGGGGACTGAAGCTTTCTTT.

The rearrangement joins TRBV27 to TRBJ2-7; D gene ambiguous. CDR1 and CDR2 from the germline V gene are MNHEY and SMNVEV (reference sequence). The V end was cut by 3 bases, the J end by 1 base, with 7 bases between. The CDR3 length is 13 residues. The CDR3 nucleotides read TGTGCCAGCAGTTTCCGGCGGTCCTACGAGCAGTACTTC. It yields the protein CASSFRRSYEQYF.

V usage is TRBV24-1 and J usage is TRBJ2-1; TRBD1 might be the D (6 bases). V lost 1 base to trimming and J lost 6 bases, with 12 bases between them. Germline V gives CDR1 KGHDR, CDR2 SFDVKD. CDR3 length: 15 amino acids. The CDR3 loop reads CATSDFTGSGNEQFF. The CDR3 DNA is TGTGCCACCAGTGATTTTACAGGGTCCGGCAATGAGCAGTTCTTC.

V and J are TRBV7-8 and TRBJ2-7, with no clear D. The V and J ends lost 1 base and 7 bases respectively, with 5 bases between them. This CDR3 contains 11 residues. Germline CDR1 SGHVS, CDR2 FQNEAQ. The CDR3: CASSLVGEQYF. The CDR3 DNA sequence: TGTGCCAGCAGCTTAGTCGGGGAGCAGTACTTC.

The CDR3 DNA sequence: TGTGCCAGCGCTGGACAAGAATATAGCAATCAGCCCCAGCATTTT. Translation gives CASAGQEYSNQPQHF. The chain employs TRBV6-5 and TRBJ1-5; D may be TRBD1 (5 bases). This CDR3 region has 15 residues. CDR1 is MNHEY, CDR2 SVGAGI, per germline. V was trimmed by 8 bases and J by 0 bases, leaving 14 bases between them.

CDR3 loop: CASSSVEPRELFF. The CDR3 DNA reads as TGTGCCAGCAGCTCCGTCGAGCCCCGGGAGCTGTTTTTT. This chain uses TRBV5-4 with TRBJ2-2; D uncertain. Trimming took off 3 bases at V and 9 bases at J, with 12 bases between the two ends. The germline V gene encodes CDR1 SGHNT and CDR2 YYREEE (reference sequence). This CDR3 region has 13 residues.

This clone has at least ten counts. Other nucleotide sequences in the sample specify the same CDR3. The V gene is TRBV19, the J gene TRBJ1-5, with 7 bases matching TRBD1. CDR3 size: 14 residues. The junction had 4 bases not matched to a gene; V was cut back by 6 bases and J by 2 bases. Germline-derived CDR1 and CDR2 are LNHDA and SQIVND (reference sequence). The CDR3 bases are TGTGCCAGTAGCATTACAGGGGGCAATCAGCCCCAGCATTTT. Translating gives CASSITGGNQPQHF.

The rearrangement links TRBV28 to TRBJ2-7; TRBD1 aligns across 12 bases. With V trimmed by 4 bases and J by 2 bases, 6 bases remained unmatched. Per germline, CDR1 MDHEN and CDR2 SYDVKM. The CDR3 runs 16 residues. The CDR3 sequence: CASSSPGTGGAYEQYF. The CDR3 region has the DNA TGTGCCAGCAGTTCCCCCGGGACAGGGGGCGCCTACGAGCAGTACTTC.

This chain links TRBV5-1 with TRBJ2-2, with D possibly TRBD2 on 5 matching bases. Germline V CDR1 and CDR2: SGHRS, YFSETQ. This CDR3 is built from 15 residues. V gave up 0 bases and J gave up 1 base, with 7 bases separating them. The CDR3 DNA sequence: TGCGCCAGCAGCTTGGAGGAGGAGAACACCGGGGAGCTGTTTTTT. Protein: CASSLEEENTGELFF. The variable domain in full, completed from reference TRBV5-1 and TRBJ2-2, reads KAGVTQTPRYLIKTRGQQVTLSCSPISGHRSVSWYQQTPGQGLQFLFEYFSETQRNKGNFPGRFSGRQFSNSRSEMNVSTLELGDSALYLCASSLEEENTGELFFGEGSRLTVL.

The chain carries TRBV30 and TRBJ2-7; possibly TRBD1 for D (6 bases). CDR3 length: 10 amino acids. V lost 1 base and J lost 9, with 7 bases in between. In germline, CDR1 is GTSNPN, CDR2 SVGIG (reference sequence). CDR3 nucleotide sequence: TGTGCCTGGAGTGGAGGGGGGCAGTACTTC. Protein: CAWSGGGQYF.

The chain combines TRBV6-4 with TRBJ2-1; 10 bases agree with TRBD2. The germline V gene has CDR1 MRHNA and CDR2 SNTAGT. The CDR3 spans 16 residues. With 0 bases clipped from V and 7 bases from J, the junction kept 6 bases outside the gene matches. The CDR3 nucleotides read TGTGCCAGCAGTGACTCGTACCTAGCGGGGGTAAATGAGCAGTTCTTC. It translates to CASSDSYLAGVNEQFF.

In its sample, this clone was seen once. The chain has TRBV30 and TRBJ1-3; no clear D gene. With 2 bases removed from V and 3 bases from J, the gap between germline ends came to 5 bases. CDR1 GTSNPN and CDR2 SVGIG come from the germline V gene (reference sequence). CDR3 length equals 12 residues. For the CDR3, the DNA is TGTGCCTGGAGTACTTATGGAAACACCATATATTTT. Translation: CAWSTYGNTIYF.

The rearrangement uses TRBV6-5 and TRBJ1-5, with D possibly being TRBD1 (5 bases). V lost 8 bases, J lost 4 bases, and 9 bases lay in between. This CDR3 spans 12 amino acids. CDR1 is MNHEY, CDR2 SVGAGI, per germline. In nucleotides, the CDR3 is TGTGCCAGCCACGACAGTAATCAGCCCCAGCATTTT. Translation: CASHDSNQPQHF.

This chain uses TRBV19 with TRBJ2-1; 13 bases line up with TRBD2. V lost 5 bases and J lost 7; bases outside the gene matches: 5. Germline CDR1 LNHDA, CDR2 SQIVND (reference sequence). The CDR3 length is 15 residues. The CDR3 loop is CASSGLAGVGNEQFF. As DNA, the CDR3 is TGTGCCAGTAGTGGACTAGCGGGAGTCGGTAATGAGCAGTTCTTC.

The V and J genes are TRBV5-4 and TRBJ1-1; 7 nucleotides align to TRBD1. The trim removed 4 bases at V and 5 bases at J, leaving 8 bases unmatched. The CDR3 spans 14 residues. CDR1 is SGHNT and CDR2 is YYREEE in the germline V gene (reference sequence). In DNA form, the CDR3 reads TGTGCCAGCAGCCTACCGACAGGGTCGACTGAAGCTTTCTTT. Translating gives CASSLPTGSTEAFF.

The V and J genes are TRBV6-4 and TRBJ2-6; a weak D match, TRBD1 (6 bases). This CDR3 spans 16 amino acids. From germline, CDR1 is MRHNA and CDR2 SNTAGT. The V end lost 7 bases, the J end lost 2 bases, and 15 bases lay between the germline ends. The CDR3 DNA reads TGTGCCAGCAAGAGGACAGCCGATGCTGGGGCCAACGTCCTGACTTTC. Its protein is CASKRTADAGANVLTF.

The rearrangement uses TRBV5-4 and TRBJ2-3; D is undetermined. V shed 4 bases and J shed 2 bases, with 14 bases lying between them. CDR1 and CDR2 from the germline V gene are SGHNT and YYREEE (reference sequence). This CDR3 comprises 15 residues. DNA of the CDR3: TGTGCCAGCAGCGGCGGTTGGAGAAACACAGATACGCAGTATTTT. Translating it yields CASSGGWRNTDTQYF. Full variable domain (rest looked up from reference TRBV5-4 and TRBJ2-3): ETGVTQSPTHLIKTRGQQVTLRCSSQSGHNTVSWYQQALGQGPQFIFQYYREEENGRGNFPPRFSGLQFPNYSSELNVNALELDDSALYLCASSGGWRNTDTQYFGPGTRLTVL.

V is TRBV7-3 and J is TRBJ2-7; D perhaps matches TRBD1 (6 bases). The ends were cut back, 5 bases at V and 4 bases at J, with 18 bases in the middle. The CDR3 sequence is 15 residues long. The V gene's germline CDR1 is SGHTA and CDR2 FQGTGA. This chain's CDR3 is CASSLGTSMGYEQYF. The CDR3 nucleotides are TGTGCCAGCAGCCTTGGGACATCGATGGGTTACGAGCAGTACTTC.